This T cell receptor beta chain comes out of a study of technical replicates of blood from several donors (dated by TCRdb to 2016 to 2017). Library preparation used the immunoSEQ multiplex PCR assay. Sourced from immuneACCESS, this table was stored by TCRdb with only in-frame sequences that have V and J called. A share of the clones is absent; for the studies checked, an unresolved V gene accounts for under half, and the remainder has no known explanation. The sample table contains 80,000 or so clones; only one count was recorded for 90% to 98% of them. Roughly 0.21% of the sample lies in the top ten. For this clone: Its antigen is unknown. No much larger clonotype is one base removed from it; base qualities were not supplied.

This receptor was taken from a human donor in good health. Sequencing input: T cells isolated from PBMCs.

The bases are TGTGCCAGCAGTACCACAGCTAACTATGGCTACACCTTC. It encodes CASSTTANYGYTF. The rearrangement combines TRBV27 with TRBJ1-2; the D gene cannot be named for sure. The CDR3 holds 13 amino acids from the cysteine to the phenylalanine. Solely the CDR3 DNA is kept, with 39 bases framed from the first base. V was cut back by 5 bases and J by 0 bases, leaving a gap of 7 bases between them. According to the germline V gene (reference sequence), CDR1 reads MNHEY and CDR2 reads SMNVEV.